This entry lists 13 T cell receptor beta chains sequenced from one sample in a study of glioma-infiltrating T cells after dendritic cell vaccination (dated by TCRdb to about 2016). The library relied on the immunoSEQ multiplex PCR assay. The clones in this table, taken by TCRdb from immuneACCESS, are in-frame only. Not every clone is retained; where verified, under half of the shortfall comes from an unresolved V gene, and the cause of the rest is unknown. In this sample the table shows more than 85,000 clones, approximately 87% of which occur a single time. About 2.9% of the sample rests with the top ten. Sequencing used blood, obtained before dendritic cell vaccination. The receptor set was obtained from a human donor with glioblastoma.

This chain joins TRBV5-1 and TRBJ2-6; TRBD2 agrees at 10 bases. There are 17 residues in the CDR3. Losses at the gene ends were 6 bases for V and 0 bases for J; bases not matched to a gene: 6. Looked up from germline, CDR1 is SGHRS and CDR2 is YFSETQ. For the CDR3, the DNA is TGCGCCAGCACTTTAGCGGGAGGTGCCTCTGGGGCCAACGTCCTGACTTTC. This sequence encodes CASTLAGGASGANVLTF. The full variable domain, completed using reference TRBV5-1 and TRBJ2-6, is KAGVTQTPRYLIKTRGQQVTLSCSPISGHRSVSWYQQTPGQGLQFLFEYFSETQRNKGNFPGRFSGRQFSNSRSEMNVSTLELGDSALYLCASTLAGGASGANVLTFGAGSRLTVL.

In this sample, this clone turned up once. The genes are TRBV2 and TRBJ1-5; D is unresolved. Trimming took 8 bases from V and 9 from J, leaving 14 bases between them. Germline CDR1 and CDR2: SNHLY and FYNNEI. This CDR3 has 12 amino acids. CDR3 nucleotides: TGTGCCAGCTCGGGGAGGATCGGGCCCCAGCATTTT. Amino acids: CASSGRIGPQHF.

V is TRBV7-2 and J is TRBJ2-5, with D possibly TRBD1 on 5 matching bases. The CDR3 is 14 amino acids. Germline CDR1 SGHTA, CDR2 FQGNSA. Trimming took 5 bases from V and 2 from J, leaving 12 bases between them. CDR3 coding DNA: TGTGCCAGCAGCCACAGGAGAAGACAAGAGACCCAGTACTTC. Encoded protein: CASSHRRRQETQYF.

J is TRBJ2-7 and V is TRBV7-2; perhaps TRBD2 as D (7 bases). This CDR3 is built from 14 residues. Germline CDR1 SGHTA, CDR2 FQGNSA. Trimming took 8 bases from V and 2 from J, leaving 16 bases between them. The CDR3 nucleotides read TGTGCCAGCGGAGGGGGGGGGAGAACCTACGAGCAGTACTTC. It codes for CASGGGGRTYEQYF.

The chain combines TRBV6-5 with TRBJ2-2; D is unresolved. Trimming stripped 10 bases from V and 7 bases from J, with 19 bases between. Looked up from germline, CDR1 is MNHEY and CDR2 is SVGAGI. The CDR3 loop spans 14 amino acids. The CDR3 bases are TGTGCCACCCTCCCCCGATCGGGTCGCGGGGAGCTGTTTTTT. Translating gives CATLPRSGRGELFF.

This clone was seen once. The V call is TRBV14, the J call TRBJ2-3; possible D gene TRBD2, 6 bases. V lost 4 bases to trimming and J lost 1 base, with 15 bases between them. Germline assignment: CDR1 SGHDN and CDR2 FVKESK. There are 16 residues in the CDR3. This chain's CDR3 is CASSPLGSGRTDTQYF. CDR3 nucleotides: TGTGCCAGCAGCCCCCTAGGTAGCGGACGCACAGATACGCAGTATTTT. The complete variable domain, with remaining parts taken from reference TRBV14 and TRBJ2-3, reads EAGVTQFPSHSVIEKGQTVTLRCDPISGHDNLYWYRRVMGKEIKFLLHFVKESKQDESGMPNNRFLAERTGGTYSTLKVQPAELEDSGVYFCASSPLGSGRTDTQYFGPGTRLTVL.

The V gene is TRBV5-1, the J gene TRBJ2-4, with D perhaps TRBD1 (6 bases). This CDR3 has 14 amino acids. Trimming removed 4 bases at V and 1 base at J, with 9 bases between. Germline V CDR1 and CDR2: SGHRS, YFSETQ. This CDR3 is CASSPQGAKNIQYF. The CDR3 DNA reads as TGCGCCAGCAGCCCTCAGGGGGCCAAAAACATTCAGTACTTC.

The gene calls are TRBV5-4 and TRBJ2-5; the match to TRBD1 covers 8 bases. V shed 4 bases, J shed 2 bases, and the junction held 10 bases outside the gene matches. CDR1 and CDR2 from the germline V gene are SGHNT and YYREEE (reference sequence). The CDR3 totals 16 residues. CDR3 amino acids: CASSKDRVVGQETQYF. CDR3 coding DNA: TGTGCCAGCAGCAAGGACAGGGTTGTGGGGCAAGAGACCCAGTACTTC.

This clone was recorded only once. The chain links TRBV2 to TRBJ2-5; 10 bases are a match to TRBD1. V gave up 3 bases and J gave up 5 bases; unmatched junction bases: 6. The CDR3 covers 15 residues. The germline gives CDR1 SNHLY, CDR2 FYNNEI. The CDR3 DNA reads as TGTGCCAGCAGTGACCTGGGACAGGGGTCGGAGACCCAGTACTTC. Translating gives CASSDLGQGSETQYF.

This chain connects TRBV11-3 to TRBJ2-5; 11 positions agree with TRBD2. The germline gives CDR1 SGHNT, CDR2 YENEEA. This CDR3 comprises 16 residues. J gave up 0 bases and V 5 bases, and 5 bases lay outside the gene matches. The CDR3 DNA sequence: TGTGCCAGCAGCGCAGAACTAGCGGGAGACCAAGAGACCCAGTACTTC. Amino acid sequence: CASSAELAGDQETQYF.

The rearrangement joins TRBV11-3 to TRBJ2-5; 8 nucleotides line up with TRBD2. The V segment lost 2 bases and the J segment 0 bases; nucleotides outside the gene matches: 5. Looked up from germline, CDR1 is SGHNT and CDR2 is YENEEA. The CDR3 has 16 residues. Written as DNA, the CDR3 is TGTGCCAGCAGCTTAAGGCTAGCGGGTTACCAAGAGACCCAGTACTTC. Encoded protein: CASSLRLAGYQETQYF.

V gene TRBV7-3 combines with J gene TRBJ1-5; D gene ambiguous. Germline CDR1 reads SGHTA; CDR2 reads FQGTGA. This CDR3 is 13 amino acids long. V was pared by 4 bases and J by 5 bases, with 9 bases between. The CDR3 loop is CASSSAPHQPQHF. The CDR3 DNA is TGTGCCAGCAGCTCAGCGCCACATCAGCCCCAGCATTTT.

This clone was seen only once. V gene TRBV14 combines with J gene TRBJ2-3; the match to TRBD2 covers 7 bases. The ends lost 0 bases at V and 11 bases at J; junction bases unmatched: 5. This CDR3 has 13 residues. The germline CDR1 and CDR2 sequences are SGHDN and FVKESK. The CDR3 DNA follows: TGTGCCAGCAGCCAAGATTCGACTAGCAGGCAGTATTTT. Translating it yields CASSQDSTSRQYF.